What follows are 3 T cell receptor beta chains derived from one specimen sequenced in a study of T cell responses to AZD1222 COVID-19 vaccine. TCRdb's copy holds only in-frame clones and misses some; the assay was immunoSEQ multiplex PCR. Among about 160,000 clones listed, around nine tenths were seen once. Specimen: peripheral blood, collected 28 days after the second AZD1222 dose. Receptor source: an adult who received the AZD1222 COVID-19 vaccine.

The CDR3 bases are TGTGCCAGCAGCCAGAGACTAGAGAATTCACCCCTCCACTTT. Translated, it gives CASSQRLENSPLHF. This chain uses TRBV7-9 with TRBJ1-6, with unresolved D. V dropped 5 bases and J dropped 7 bases, with 12 bases sitting between them. The CDR3 extends over 14 amino acids. CDR1 and CDR2 from the germline V gene are SEHNR and FQNEAQ (reference sequence).

The gene calls are TRBV7-3 and TRBJ2-3, with D possibly being TRBD2 (7 bases). The ends were cut back, 4 bases at V and 1 base at J, with 12 bases in the middle. This CDR3 region has 15 residues. Per the germline V gene, CDR1 is SGHTA and CDR2 is FQGTGA. The CDR3 sequence is CASSSLGGGTDTQYF. CDR3 bases: TGTGCCAGCAGCTCCCTAGGGGGGGGCACAGATACGCAGTATTTT.

The chain recombines TRBV9 with TRBJ2-7; TRBD2 might be the D (6 bases). Trimming left V 0 bases short and J 5 bases short, with 12 bases between. Germline loops: CDR1 SGDLS, CDR2 YYNGEE. The CDR3 is 14 amino acids. CDR3 bases: TGTGCCAGCAGCGTAGGGAGGGAGTCCGACGAGCAGTACTTC. This codes for CASSVGRESDEQYF.